Detailed here is one T cell receptor beta chain. The data were obtained in a study of blood T cells in healthy people across ages. Overall study: Per two T cells, about one barcoded beta molecule was captured through template switching.

A second PCR of 7 to 11 cycles used a sample-barcoded 5' primer and a J-beta primer mix. Every cDNA molecule bore a tag from a template-switch adaptor containing 12 random nucleotides. One entry per CDR3 protein, called by TCRdb with MiXCR from the 5' RACE reads. This table holds over 1,300,000 distinct CDR3 sequences, approximately 63% found once. Germline V CDR1 and CDR2: MNHEY, SMNVEV (reference sequence). The CDR3 loop spans 16 amino acids. Trimming cost V 5 bases and J 4 bases; bases outside gene matches: 11. The clonotype comes from a man aged 18 to 30 in good health. Sequencing used blood. This sequence joins TRBV27 and TRBJ2-7; 10 bases are shared with TRBD1. CDR3 bases: TGTGCCAGCAGTCCGTCGGGACAGGGGAGTTTGTACGAGCAGTACTTC. Protein: CASSPSGQGSLYEQYF.